Sequencing of this T cell receptor beta chain was carried out in a study of high-grade serous ovarian cancer treatment subgroups (dated by TCRdb to the early 2020s). With respect to the entire study: On average, sequencing produced more than 13,000 reads and under 8,500 unique TCR beta rearrangements for each sample. TCR beta repertoires were profiled in patients with high-grade serous ovarian cancer who were grouped, under a laparoscopic triage algorithm, by complete gross resection or by neoadjuvant chemotherapy response. A cohort of 30 patients was included: some ten with no residual disease after primary surgery (R0), some ten who were excellent NACT responders, and some ten who were poor NACT responders. Each patient contributed one primary tumor and two metastatic tumor samples, giving 75 to 95 samples in total.

Note on this clone: Its antigen target is currently unknown. Base qualities are not provided; no much larger clone lies one nucleotide away.

Trimming costs V 5 bases and J 3 bases, and their ends lie 11 bases apart. The CDR3 runs 13 amino acids, cysteine and phenylalanine included. CDR3 DNA is the only sequence kept; it has 39 bases, read in frame from the first base. Per the germline V gene, KGHSH is the CDR1 and LQKENI is the CDR2. Results and caveats for the whole study, not just this receptor: Bulk tumor TCR sequencing lacked spatial information, limiting insight into HGSC tumor complexity and diversity. TCR clonal relatedness correlated positively with neoantigen level and, by trend, with copy number variation and mutation load from whole-genome sequencing. Repertoire similarity between tumors from the same patient ranged from 0.11 to 0.79, while tumors from different patients showed almost no similarity. TCR repertoire analyses were focused on CDR3, and CDR1 and CDR2 were not analyzed.

The 85 to 95 tumor samples underwent high-throughput TCR profiling with ImmunoSEQ. Per the authors' processing: Repertoire diversity metrics included richness (unique productive sequences), clonality, evenness and relatedness; Bhattacharyya coefficient assessed similarity between samples. Conclusions stayed consistent in a sensitivity analysis that left out TCRs with fewer than two reads. TCRdb's version of the immuneACCESS table is confined to in-frame rearrangements and falls short of the full clone set. An unresolved V gene accounts for under half of the shortfall where checked; the remainder is of unknown origin. The V and J calls and clone size were taken over from that table, and D and trimming were inferred from the DNA. The sample table holds approximately 40,000 clones, of which approximately 80% were seen once. The top ten clones comprise approximately 3.1% of the sample. Collection of tumor samples took place before definitive surgery or chemotherapy. Genomic DNA was extracted by the MD Anderson Biospecimen Extraction Resource, and TCR sequencing was done by the MD Anderson Cancer Genomics Laboratory.

Sequencing was performed on tumor tissue. The receptor was isolated from a human donor with high-grade serous ovarian cancer. The chain is assembled from TRBV18 and TRBJ2-7, and possibly TRBD2, on 6 matching bases. CDR3 region: CASSAGRGYEQYF. The DNA sequence is as follows: TGTGCCAGCTCAGCGGGAAGAGGCTACGAGCAGTACTTC.